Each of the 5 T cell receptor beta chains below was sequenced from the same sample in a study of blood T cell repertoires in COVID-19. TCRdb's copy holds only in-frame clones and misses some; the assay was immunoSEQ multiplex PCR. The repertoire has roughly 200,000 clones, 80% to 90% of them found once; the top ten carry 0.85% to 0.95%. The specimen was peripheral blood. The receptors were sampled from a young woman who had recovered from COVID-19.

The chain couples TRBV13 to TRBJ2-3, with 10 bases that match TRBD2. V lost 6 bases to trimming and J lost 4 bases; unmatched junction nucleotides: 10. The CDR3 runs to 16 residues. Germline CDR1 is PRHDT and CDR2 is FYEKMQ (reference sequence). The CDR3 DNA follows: TGTGCCAGCAGGCTAGCGGGAGAGGGGAGCGCAGATACGCAGTATTTT. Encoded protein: CASRLAGEGSADTQYF.

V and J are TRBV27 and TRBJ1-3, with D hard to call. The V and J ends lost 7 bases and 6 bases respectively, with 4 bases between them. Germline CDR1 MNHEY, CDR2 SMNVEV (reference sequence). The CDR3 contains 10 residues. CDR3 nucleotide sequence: TGTGCCAGCACCCTAAACACCATATATTTT. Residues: CASTLNTIYF.

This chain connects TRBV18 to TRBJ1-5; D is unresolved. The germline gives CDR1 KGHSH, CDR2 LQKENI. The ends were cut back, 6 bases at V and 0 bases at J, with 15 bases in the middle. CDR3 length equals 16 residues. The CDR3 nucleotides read TGTGCCAGCTCGCCGAACGGTGGAGGTAGCAATCAGCCCCAGCATTTT. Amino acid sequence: CASSPNGGGSNQPQHF. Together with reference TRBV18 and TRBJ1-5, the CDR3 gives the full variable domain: NAGVMQNPRHLVRRRGQEARLRCSPMKGHSHVYWYRQLPEEGLKFMVYLQKENIIDESGMPKERFSAEFPKEGPSILRIQQVVRGDSAAYFCASSPNGGGSNQPQHFGDGTRLSIL.

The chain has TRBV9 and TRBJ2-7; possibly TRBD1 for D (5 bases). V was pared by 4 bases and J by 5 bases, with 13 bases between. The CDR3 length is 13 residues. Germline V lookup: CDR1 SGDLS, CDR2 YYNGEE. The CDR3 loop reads CASSSHRLDEQYF. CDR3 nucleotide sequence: TGTGCCAGCAGCTCCCACAGGTTGGACGAGCAGTACTTC.

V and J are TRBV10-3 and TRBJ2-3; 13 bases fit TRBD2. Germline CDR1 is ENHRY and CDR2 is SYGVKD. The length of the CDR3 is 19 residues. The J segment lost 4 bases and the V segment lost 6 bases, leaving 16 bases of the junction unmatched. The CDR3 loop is CAIRTGISRTSGGSDTQYF. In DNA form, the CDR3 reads TGTGCCATCAGAACAGGGATTAGTAGGACTAGCGGGGGTTCAGATACGCAGTATTTT.